These 18 T cell receptor beta chains originate from one sample sequenced in a study of long-term antiretroviral therapy in people with HIV. Sequencing used immunoSEQ v3.0 at survey level. Profiling relied on immunoSEQ multiplex PCR, and the TCRdb table lists in-frame clones only, not all of them. The sample has under 35,000 clones, 70% to 90% seen once. Sample: unsorted PBMCs, taken 1.1 years after starting antiretroviral therapy. The receptors originated from a young man with HIV.

The V and J genes are TRBV19 and TRBJ2-1; no definite D call. The germline V gene encodes CDR1 LNHDA and CDR2 SQIVND (reference sequence). The CDR3 loop spans 13 amino acids. Trimming took off 4 bases at V and 1 base at J, with 5 bases between the two ends. As DNA, the CDR3 is TGTGCCAGTAGTACCAATTCCTACAATGAGCAGTTCTTC. Its translation is CASSTNSYNEQFF.

The table lists this clone with a count of one. The chain carries TRBV9 and TRBJ2-2; no firm D call. Trimming took 0 bases from V and 6 from J, leaving 9 bases between them. Germline CDR1 SGDLS, CDR2 YYNGEE. This CDR3 has 14 amino acids. This CDR3 reads CASSVEFPSGELFF. CDR3 nucleotides: TGTGCCAGCAGCGTAGAGTTTCCTTCCGGGGAGCTGTTTTTT.

The chain is built from TRBV19 and TRBJ2-6; the D gene is possibly TRBD2 (5 bases). V was cut by 7 bases and J by 1 base, with 8 bases left in between. CDR1 and CDR2 from the germline V gene are LNHDA and SQIVND (reference sequence). This CDR3 contains 14 residues. CDR3 coding DNA: TGTGCCAGTATTCGGAGGTCTGGGGCCAACGTCCTGACTTTC. Protein product: CASIRRSGANVLTF.

V and J are TRBV5-4 and TRBJ1-2, with 8 bases that match TRBD1. This CDR3 has 17 residues. Trimming removed 1 base from V and 1 base from J; junction bases left unmatched: 9. CDR1 SGHNT and CDR2 YYREEE come from the germline V gene (reference sequence). In DNA, the CDR3 is TGTGCCAGCAGCTTGTCGGCAGGGGGCCCGGATAACTATGGCTACACCTTC. Its translation: CASSLSAGGPDNYGYTF.

V is TRBV6-6 and J is TRBJ1-6, with D perhaps TRBD1 (6 bases). This CDR3 has 14 residues. Trimming took 6 bases from V and 7 from J, leaving 13 bases between them. Germline CDR1 MNHNY, CDR2 SVGAGI (reference sequence). The CDR3 loop is CASRGPGGNSPLHF. The CDR3 DNA reads TGTGCCAGCAGGGGGCCGGGGGGCAATTCACCCCTCCACTTT.

The rearrangement joins TRBV6-5 to TRBJ2-3; 9 bases are shared with TRBD2. Trimming took 4 bases from V and 3 from J; bases not matched to a gene: 5. Germline V gene lookup returns CDR1 MNHEY and CDR2 SVGAGI. The CDR3 consists of 15 residues. The CDR3 loop is CASSSLAGRTDTQYF. DNA of the CDR3: TGTGCCAGCAGTTCTCTAGCGGGGAGGACAGATACGCAGTATTTT.

The chain recombines TRBV9 with TRBJ1-2; 8 nucleotides match TRBD1. Germline V gene lookup returns CDR1 SGDLS and CDR2 YYNGEE. The CDR3 is 12 amino acids. The ends lost 4 bases at V and 8 bases at J; junction bases unmatched: 4. The DNA for the CDR3 is TGTGCCAGCAGCACTGCAGGGGGCGGCTACACCTTC. It yields the protein CASSTAGGGYTF.

This chain joins TRBV25-1 and TRBJ1-1, with 11 positions matching TRBD1. Germline V gene lookup returns CDR1 MGHDK and CDR2 SYGVNS. The CDR3 covers 17 residues. The V gene end was trimmed by 4 bases and the J gene end by 2 bases; junction bases not matched to a gene: 9. The CDR3 nucleotides read TGTGCCAGCAGTGCGGACAGGGGGCGAGGGCCCAACACTGAAGCTTTCTTT. Its protein product is CASSADRGRGPNTEAFF.

The chain combines TRBV5-6 with TRBJ2-1, with D possibly matching TRBD2 (5 bases). CDR1 and CDR2 from the germline V gene are SGHDT and YYEEEE. V lost 4 bases and J lost 2, with 13 bases in between. The CDR3 is 15 residues long. The CDR3 loop reads CASSRARVPYNEQFF. Written as DNA, the CDR3 is TGTGCCAGCAGCCGCGCGAGGGTCCCCTACAATGAGCAGTTCTTC. Based on the CDR3 plus reference TRBV5-6 and TRBJ2-1, the full variable domain is DAGVTQSPTHLIKTRGQQVTLRCSPKSGHDTVSWYQQALGQGPQFIFQYYEEEERQRGNFPDRFSGHQFPNYSSELNVNALLLGDSALYLCASSRARVPYNEQFFGPGTRLTVL.

V and J are TRBV9 and TRBJ2-1, with 7 bases matching TRBD2. Trimming at V came to 5 bases and at J to 4 bases, leaving 15 bases not matched to a gene. This CDR3 is 17 amino acids long. The germline V gene encodes CDR1 SGDLS and CDR2 YYNGEE. As DNA, the CDR3 is TGTGCCAGCAGTGATTCCGGTACTAGCGCCCGATACAATGAGCAGTTCTTC. Amino acid sequence: CASSDSGTSARYNEQFF.

The CDR3 reads CASKVGTNTGELFF. In nucleotides, the CDR3 is TGTGCCAGTAAAGTAGGGACGAACACCGGGGAGCTGTTTTTT. The chain joins TRBV28 to TRBJ2-2; D gene ambiguous. V lost 9 bases, J lost 0 bases, and 11 bases lay in between. Germline loops: CDR1 MDHEN, CDR2 SYDVKM. This CDR3 contains 14 residues.

This chain uses TRBV5-5 with TRBJ2-1, with D perhaps TRBD1 (5 bases). The germline V gene has CDR1 SGHKS and CDR2 YYEKEE (reference sequence). Between the trimmed V and J ends, which lost 2 bases and 6 bases, there was a span of 6 bases. The CDR3 covers 12 residues. Written as DNA, the CDR3 is TGTGCCAGCAGCTTCAGGGTCAATGAGCAGTTCTTC. It translates to CASSFRVNEQFF.

Only a few counts were recorded for this clone. This chain connects TRBV4-1 to TRBJ1-6, with D hard to call. The V end lost 4 bases, the J end lost 0 bases, and 4 bases lay between the germline ends. CDR1 is MGHRA and CDR2 is YSYEKL in the germline V gene. The CDR3 covers 14 residues. CDR3 sequence: CASSRVSYNSPLHF. The CDR3 DNA follows: TGCGCCAGCAGCCGTGTCTCCTATAATTCACCCCTCCACTTT.

The V gene is TRBV6-1, the J gene TRBJ1-1; unclear D gene. The germline V and J ends were trimmed by 5 bases and 4 bases, with 14 bases remaining between them. The germline gives CDR1 MNHNS, CDR2 SASEGT. This CDR3 has 14 amino acids. CDR3 coding DNA: TGTGCCAGCAGTCCGTACACTCTGATCACTGAAGCTTTCTTT. As protein: CASSPYTLITEAFF.

This clone was observed a handful of times. In the same sample, other DNA sequences code for this CDR3. The chain carries TRBV6-5 and TRBJ1-1; D may be TRBD1 (6 bases). Trimming stripped 5 bases from V and 1 base from J, with 11 bases between. Germline CDR1 reads MNHEY; CDR2 reads SVGAGI. This CDR3 spans 14 amino acids. The CDR3 nucleotides read TGTGCCAGCAGTCCCGGACAGAAGAACACTGAAGCTTTCTTT. It yields the protein CASSPGQKNTEAFF.

This clone appeared a few times. The chain couples TRBV5-1 to TRBJ1-2; 7 nucleotides agree with TRBD1. The length of the CDR3 is 12 residues. From germline, CDR1 is SGHRS and CDR2 YFSETQ. The junction had 5 bases not matched to a gene; V was cut back by 5 bases and J by 7 bases. Here the CDR3 reads CASSFDRAGYTF. The CDR3 DNA is TGCGCCAGCAGTTTCGACAGGGCTGGCTACACCTTC.

This chain joins TRBV6-4 and TRBJ2-2; 10 positions agree with TRBD2. J was trimmed by 8 bases and V by 0 bases; bases with no gene match: 12. The CDR3 sequence is 18 residues long. Germline V lookup: CDR1 MRHNA, CDR2 SNTAGT. The CDR3 DNA is TGTGCCAGCAGTGACTCGACCATGGGACTAGCGCGCTCAGGGGAGCTGTTTTTT. As protein: CASSDSTMGLARSGELFF.

The J gene is TRBJ1-5, the V gene TRBV7-9, with a weak D call TRBD1 (6 bases). V was pared by 5 bases and J by 5 bases, with 13 bases between. Germline V CDR1 and CDR2: SEHNR, FQNEAQ (reference sequence). This CDR3 has 14 amino acids. CDR3 loop: CASSPQGSHQPQHF. The CDR3 DNA reads TGTGCCAGCAGCCCACAGGGATCGCATCAGCCCCAGCATTTT.